This entry concerns a single TCR beta chain. Distinct nucleotide sequences in the sample also encode this CDR3. Germline-derived CDR1 and CDR2 are MDHEN and SYDVKM. The CDR3 spans 15 residues. The V segment lost 5 bases and the J segment 5 bases; nucleotides outside the gene matches: 4. The record originates from a study of shared clonotypes between healthy human individuals. The authors' processing: Owing to the provision of junction-only sequences devoid of quality scores by immunoSEQ, filtering differed. Only in-frame clones appear in the TCRdb table, and some are missing; sequencing was by immunoSEQ multiplex PCR. V and J calls and clone size are given by that table; D and trimming were obtained from the DNA. The repertoire includes some 2,100,000 clones, roughly 91% of them detected once, and 1.5% to 2% sits in the top ten. Naive-designated CD8 cells lacked CD45RO, were positively enriched for CCR7, and omitted terminally differentiated effector memory CD45RA+ cells. The donor population consisted of healthy HIV-negative adults with no recent acute infections or vaccinations.

The chain is built from TRBV28 and TRBJ2-1, with 12 bases aligning to TRBD2. Sequencing input: naive CD8+ T cells from PBMCs. The origin of this receptor is a man younger than 30 in good health. Some clones in this sample may be carry-over from other donors' samples. The CDR3, as DNA: TGTGCCAGCAGTCCACGACTAGCGGGGGACAATGAGCAGTTCTTC. It translates to CASSPRLAGDNEQFF.